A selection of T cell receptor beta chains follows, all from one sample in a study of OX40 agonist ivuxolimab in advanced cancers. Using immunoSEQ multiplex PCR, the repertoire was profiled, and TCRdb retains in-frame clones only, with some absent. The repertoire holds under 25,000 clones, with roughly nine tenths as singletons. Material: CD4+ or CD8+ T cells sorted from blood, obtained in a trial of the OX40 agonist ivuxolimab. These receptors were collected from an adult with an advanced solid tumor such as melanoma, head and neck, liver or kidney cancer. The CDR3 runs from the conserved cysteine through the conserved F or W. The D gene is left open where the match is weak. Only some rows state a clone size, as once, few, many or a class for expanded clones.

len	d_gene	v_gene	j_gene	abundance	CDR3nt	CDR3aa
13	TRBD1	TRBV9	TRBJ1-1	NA	TGTGCCAGCAGCGCACAGGGGCACACTGAAGCTTTCTTT	CASSAQGHTEAFF
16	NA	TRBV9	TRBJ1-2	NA	TGTGCCAGCAGTTCAACTTCAGGGACGTATAGCTATGGCTACACCTTC	CASSSTSGTYSYGYTF
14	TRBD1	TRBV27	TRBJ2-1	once	TGTGCCAGCAGTTGGGACAGTCTGTACAATGAGCAGTTCTTC	CASSWDSLYNEQFF
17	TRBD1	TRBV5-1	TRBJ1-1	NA	TGCGCCAGCAGCTTGGTATACGGGGCGGACAGGGTGACTGAAGCTTTCTTT	CASSLVYGADRVTEAFF
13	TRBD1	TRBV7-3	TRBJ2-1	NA	TGTGCCAGCAGCCCGGACAGGGTCAATGAGCAGTTCTTC	CASSPDRVNEQFF
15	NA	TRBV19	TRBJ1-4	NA	TGTGCCAGTAGCGGGGGGGGCTTAATTGCGGAAAAACTGTTTTTT	CASSGGGLIAEKLFF
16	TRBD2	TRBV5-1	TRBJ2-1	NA	TGCGCCAGCAGCTTGGTCTCGTGGGAGGGTTACAATGAGCAGTTCTTC	CASSLVSWEGYNEQFF
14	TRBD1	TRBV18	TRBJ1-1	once	TGTGCCAGCTCACCGGACGACAGGGCCTCTGAAGCTTTCTTT	CASSPDDRASEAFF
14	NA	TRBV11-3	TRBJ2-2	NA	TGTGCCAGCAGCCCCGGGACTCCCGGCGGGGAGCTGTTTTTT	CASSPGTPGGELFF
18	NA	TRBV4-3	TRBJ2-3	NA	TGCGCCAGCAGCCAAGATATGGGGGACATTAGTGGCACAGATACGCAGTATTTT	CASSQDMGDISGTDTQYF
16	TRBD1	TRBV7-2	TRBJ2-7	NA	TGTGCCAGCAGCCTCGCCGGGACAGGGGGCCAGTACGAGCAGTACTTC	CASSLAGTGGQYEQYF
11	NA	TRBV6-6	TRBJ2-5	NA	TGTGCCAGCCTGCAGCGGGAGACCCAGTACTTC	CASLQRETQYF
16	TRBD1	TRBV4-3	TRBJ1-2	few	TGCGCCAGCAGCCAAGTTAGGACAGGAGGGAGCTATGGCTACACCTTC	CASSQVRTGGSYGYTF
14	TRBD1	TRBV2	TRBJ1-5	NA	TGTGCCAGCACCCCAGGGGGAGCAAGGCAGCCCCAGCATTTT	CASTPGGARQPQHF
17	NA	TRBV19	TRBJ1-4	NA	TGTGCCAGTAGCCGCGGACTTGGGGAATCAACTAATGAAAAACTGTTTTTT	CASSRGLGESTNEKLFF
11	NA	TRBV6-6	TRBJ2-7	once	TGTGCCAGCAGTTACATAAACGAGCAGTACTTC	CASSYINEQYF
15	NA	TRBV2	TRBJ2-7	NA	TGTGCCAGCAGTGAAGCGCAAGGCTGGGCCTACGAGCAGTACTTC	CASSEAQGWAYEQYF
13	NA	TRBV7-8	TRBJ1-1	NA	TGTGCCAGCAGCTTAGCGCGGTACACTGAAGCTTTCTTT	CASSLARYTEAFF
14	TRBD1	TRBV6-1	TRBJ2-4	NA	TGTGCCAGCAATCCGGGACAGGGGGCAACCATTCAGTACTTC	CASNPGQGATIQYF
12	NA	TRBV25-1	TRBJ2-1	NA	TGTGCCAGCGGATTCGGACTTAATGAGCAGTTCTTC	CASGFGLNEQFF
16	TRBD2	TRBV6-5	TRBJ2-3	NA	TGTGCCAGCAGTTTCCGGACTAGCGGGAGCGTAGATACGCAGTATTTT	CASSFRTSGSVDTQYF
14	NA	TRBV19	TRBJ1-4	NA	TGTGCCAGTAGTATCCGACAGGTGAATGAAAAACTGTTTTTT	CASSIRQVNEKLFF
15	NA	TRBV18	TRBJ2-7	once	TGTGCCAGCTCACCACTAATTTCTCTCTCCTACGAGCAGTACTTC	CASSPLISLSYEQYF
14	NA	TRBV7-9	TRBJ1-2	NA	TGTGCCAGCAGCTTAGAAGCAGCTAGCTATGGCTACACCTTC	CASSLEAASYGYTF
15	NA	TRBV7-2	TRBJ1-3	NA	TGTGCCAGCAGCTTAGACCGTTTCGGTGGAAACACCATATATTTT	CASSLDRFGGNTIYF
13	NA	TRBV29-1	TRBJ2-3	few	TGCAGCGTTGGTACGGGGGTCTCAGATACGCAGTATTTT	CSVGTGVSDTQYF
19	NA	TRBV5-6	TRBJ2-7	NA	TGTGCCAGCAACCTGGGACCGGGTTGGACTGCTCGGCACTCCTACGAGCAGTACTTC	CASNLGPGWTARHSYEQYF
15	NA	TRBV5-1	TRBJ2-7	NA	TGCGCCAGCAGCTTGGCAGTGGGGAGCTCCTACGAGCAGTACTTC	CASSLAVGSSYEQYF
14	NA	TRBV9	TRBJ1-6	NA	TGTGCCAGCAGCGTTGGAGCTGATAATTCACCCCTCCACTTT	CASSVGADNSPLHF
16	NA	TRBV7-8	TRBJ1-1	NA	TGTGCCAGCAGCTCACAGGCGGGGAGGATGAACACTGAAGCTTTCTTT	CASSSQAGRMNTEAFF
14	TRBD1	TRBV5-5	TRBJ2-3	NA	TGTGCCAGCAGTAGGGACAGGGGGAGTGATACGCAGTATTTT	CASSRDRGSDTQYF
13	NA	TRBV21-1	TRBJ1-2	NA	TGTGCCAACAGAGTAAGAGGGACGGATGGCTACACCTTC	CANRVRGTDGYTF
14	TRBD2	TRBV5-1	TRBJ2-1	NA	TGCGCCAGCAGCATGACTAGCGGGAACAATGAGCAGTTCTTC	CASSMTSGNNEQFF
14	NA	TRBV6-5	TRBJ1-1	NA	TGTGCCAGCGCTATTGGTAAAGGGGGGACTGAAGCTTTCTTT	CASAIGKGGTEAFF